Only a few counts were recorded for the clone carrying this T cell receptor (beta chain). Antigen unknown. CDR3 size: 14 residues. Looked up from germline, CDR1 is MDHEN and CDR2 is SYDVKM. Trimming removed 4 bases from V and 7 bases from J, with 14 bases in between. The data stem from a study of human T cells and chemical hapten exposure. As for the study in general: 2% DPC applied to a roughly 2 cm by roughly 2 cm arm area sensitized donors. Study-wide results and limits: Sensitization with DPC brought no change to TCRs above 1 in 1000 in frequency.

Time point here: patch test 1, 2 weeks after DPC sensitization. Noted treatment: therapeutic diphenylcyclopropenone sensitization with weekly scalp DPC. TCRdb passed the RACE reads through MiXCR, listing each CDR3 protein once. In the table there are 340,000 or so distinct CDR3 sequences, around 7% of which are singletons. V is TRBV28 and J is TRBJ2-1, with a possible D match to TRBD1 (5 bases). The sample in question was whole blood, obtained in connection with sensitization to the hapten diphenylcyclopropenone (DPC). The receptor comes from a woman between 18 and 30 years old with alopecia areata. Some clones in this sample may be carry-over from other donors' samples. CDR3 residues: CASSWGGPKNEQFF. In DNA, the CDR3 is TGTGCCAGCAGTTGGGGCGGACCTAAAAATGAGCAGTTCTTC.